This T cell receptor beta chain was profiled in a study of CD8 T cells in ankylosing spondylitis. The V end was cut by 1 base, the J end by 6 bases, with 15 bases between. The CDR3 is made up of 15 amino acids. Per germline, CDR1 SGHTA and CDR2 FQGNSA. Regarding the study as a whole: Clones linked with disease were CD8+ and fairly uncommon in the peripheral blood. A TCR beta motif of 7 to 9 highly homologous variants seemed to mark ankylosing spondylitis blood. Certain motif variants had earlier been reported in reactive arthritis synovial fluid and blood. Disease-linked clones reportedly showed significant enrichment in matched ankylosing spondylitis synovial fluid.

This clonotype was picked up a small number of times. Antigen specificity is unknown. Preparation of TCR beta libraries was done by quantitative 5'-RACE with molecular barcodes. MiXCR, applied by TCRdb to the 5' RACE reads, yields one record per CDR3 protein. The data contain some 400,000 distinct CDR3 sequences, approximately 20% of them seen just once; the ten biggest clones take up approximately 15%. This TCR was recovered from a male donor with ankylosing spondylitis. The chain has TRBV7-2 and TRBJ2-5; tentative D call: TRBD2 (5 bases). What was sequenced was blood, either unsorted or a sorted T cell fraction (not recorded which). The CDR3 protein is CASSLERLSGKTQYF. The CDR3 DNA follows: TGTGCCAGCAGCTTAGAGCGGCTGTCGGGGAAGACCCAGTACTTC.